The T cell receptor (beta chain) under discussion was sequenced for a study of cytomegalovirus exposure and HLA in healthy donors. Broader study findings: When presence/absence was analysed, sequencing depth was taken to be roughly uniform across donors.

With respect to this clone: Its specificity is not known.

PCR used 60 Vbeta primers and 13 Jbeta primers. Data came from immunoSEQ multiplex PCR; TCRdb stores just in-frame clones and leaves some out. The table has 150,000 to 200,000 clones, 60% to 80% seen once. Trimming shortened V by 7 bases and J by 3 bases, and 10 bases separated the two germline ends. CDR1 and CDR2 from the germline V gene are SQVTM and ANQGSEA. The length of the CDR3 is 12 residues. When sampled, the donors appeared nominally healthy, though they likely had unrecorded immune exposures. The sequenced sample consisted of PBMCs. The chain employs TRBV29-1 and TRBJ2-1; D is perhaps TRBD2 (5 bases). The TCR comes from a man aged 50 or older in good health and CMV-seropositive. This CDR3 reads CSAVGVYNEQFF. Written as DNA, the CDR3 is TGCAGCGCCGTCGGGGTCTACAATGAGCAGTTCTTC.